These 21 T cell receptor beta chains were sequenced from one sample in a study of blood T cell repertoires in COVID-19. The protocol was immunoSEQ multiplex PCR, while the TCRdb copy is restricted to in-frame clones and leaves out a portion. The sample includes tens of thousands of clones, 70% to 90% seen only once; the top ten take 1.3%. Source material: peripheral blood. These receptors were taken from a man aged 60 to 69 with acute or convalescent COVID-19.

CDR3 in DNA: TGTGCCAGCTCCCGCAGCAGGGCTGACACCGGGGAGCTGTTTTTT. Its protein is CASSRSRADTGELFF. The V and J genes are TRBV18 and TRBJ2-2; possible D gene TRBD1, 5 bases. V was trimmed by 6 bases and J by 3 bases, leaving 14 bases between them. CDR1 and CDR2 (germline): KGHSH, LQKENI. This CDR3 is built from 15 residues.

The V gene is TRBV6-6, the J gene TRBJ1-5; D unresolved. CDR1 MNHNY and CDR2 SVGAGI come from the germline V gene (reference sequence). The CDR3 covers 13 residues. Trimming removed 8 bases from V and 6 bases from J, with 14 bases in between. CDR3: CASLGQEGQPQHF. DNA for the CDR3: TGTGCCAGCCTTGGGCAGGAGGGTCAGCCCCAGCATTTT.

V gene TRBV2 combines with J gene TRBJ2-1; tentative D call: TRBD2 (6 bases). The CDR3 extends over 14 amino acids. Germline-derived CDR1 and CDR2 are SNHLY and FYNNEI. V gave up 1 base and J gave up 8 bases, with 12 bases separating them. CDR3 region: CASSEGGGWYEQFF. CDR3 nucleotide sequence: TGTGCCAGCAGTGAAGGTGGGGGGTGGTATGAGCAGTTCTTC. The whole variable domain, remainder taken from reference TRBV2 and TRBJ2-1, is EPEVTQTPSHQVTQMGQEVILRCVPISNHLYFYWYRQILGQKVEFLVSFYNNEISEKSEIFDDQFSVERPDGSNFTLKIRSTKLEDSAMYFCASSEGGGWYEQFFGPGTRLTVL.

The chain recombines TRBV19 with TRBJ1-1, with D tentatively TRBD1 (5 bases). This CDR3 spans 13 amino acids. Germline CDR1 and CDR2: LNHDA and SQIVND (reference sequence). V dropped 5 bases and J dropped 5 bases, with 12 bases sitting between them. In nucleotides, the CDR3 is TGTGCCAGTAGTCCCCCCGGGGGGACTGAAGCTTTCTTT. As protein: CASSPPGGTEAFF.

This sequence joins TRBV3-1 (or the pseudogene TRBV3-2) and TRBJ2-3, with a weak D call TRBD2 (6 bases). Per the germline V gene, CDR1 is LGHDT and CDR2 is YNNKEL (reference sequence). V gave up 4 bases and J gave up 2 bases, with 13 bases separating them. CDR3 length equals 15 residues. The CDR3 is CASSPGGMDTDTQYF. CDR3 bases: TGTGCCAGCAGCCCCGGGGGAATGGACACAGATACGCAGTATTTT.

This chain joins TRBV5-5 and TRBJ2-5; tentatively, D is TRBD2 (5 bases). Germline V gene data show CDR1 as SGHKS and CDR2 as YYEKEE (reference sequence). Trimming shortened V by 3 bases and J by 4 bases, and 10 bases separated the two germline ends. This CDR3 is built from 13 residues. The CDR3 region has the DNA TGTGCCAGCAGCTACTGGAGCGGAGAGACCCAGTACTTC. Encoded protein: CASSYWSGETQYF.

The J gene is TRBJ2-1, the V gene TRBV14; the match to TRBD2 covers 9 bases. V lost 4 bases to trimming and J lost 4 bases; unmatched junction nucleotides: 5. The CDR3 consists of 15 residues. CDR1 is SGHDN and CDR2 is FVKESK in the germline V gene. CDR3 bases: TGTGCCAGCAGCCGAGCGGGGGGCCTATACAATGAGCAGTTCTTC. Amino acids: CASSRAGGLYNEQFF.

V and J are TRBV19 and TRBJ1-1, with 7 positions matching TRBD1. With V trimmed by 3 bases and J by 5 bases, 6 bases remained unmatched. CDR1 LNHDA and CDR2 SQIVND come from the germline V gene (reference sequence). The CDR3 is 14 residues long. The CDR3 sequence is CASSMGAGGTEAFF. Written as DNA, the CDR3 is TGTGCCAGTAGTATGGGGGCAGGGGGAACTGAAGCTTTCTTT.

The chain recombines TRBV7-2 with TRBJ1-6; 10 nucleotides align to TRBD1. The trim removed 3 bases at V and 13 bases at J, leaving 6 bases unmatched. Germline CDR1 is SGHTA and CDR2 is FQGNSA. The CDR3 length is 14 residues. CDR3 coding DNA: TGTGCCAGCAGCTTTCCGGACAGGGGGTTTCCCCTCCACTTT. Translation: CASSFPDRGFPLHF.

This chain joins TRBV28 and TRBJ1-2, with TRBD1 matching 9 bases. Trimming removed 6 bases from V and 4 bases from J; junction bases left unmatched: 6. The CDR3 totals 14 residues. In germline, CDR1 is MDHEN, CDR2 SYDVKM. CDR3 loop: CASSAGTGLYGYTF. The CDR3 nucleotides are TGTGCCAGCAGCGCCGGGACAGGGCTCTATGGCTACACCTTC.

This chain connects TRBV4-1 to TRBJ2-7; D is unclear. V dropped 0 bases and J dropped 0 bases, with 18 bases sitting between them. CDR1 is MGHRA, CDR2 YSYEKL, per germline. The CDR3 is 18 residues long. Written as DNA, the CDR3 is TGCGCCAGCAGCCAAGACAGTGTACCCAGGATCAGCTCCTACGAGCAGTACTTC. It is translated as CASSQDSVPRISSYEQYF.

This clone was observed a handful of times. The J gene is TRBJ1-4, the V gene TRBV18, with D possibly being TRBD1 (6 bases). This CDR3 spans 16 amino acids. V lost 3 bases and J 0 bases, leaving 11 bases between the germline ends. CDR1 and CDR2 (germline): KGHSH, LQKENI. In DNA, the CDR3 is TGTGCCAGCTCACCCGGGACACTCGCAACTAATGAAAAACTGTTTTTT. Translated, it gives CASSPGTLATNEKLFF. Full variable domain (missing parts from reference TRBV18 and TRBJ1-4): NAGVMQNPRHLVRRRGQEARLRCSPMKGHSHVYWYRQLPEEGLKFMVYLQKENIIDESGMPKERFSAEFPKEGPSILRIQQVVRGDSAAYFCASSPGTLATNEKLFFGSGTQLSVL.

The chain combines TRBV27 with TRBJ2-7; unclear D gene. Germline-derived CDR1 and CDR2 are MNHEY and SMNVEV (reference sequence). This CDR3 comprises 16 residues. Trimming pared 6 bases from V and 2 bases from J, leaving 20 bases between. CDR3 nucleotide sequence: TGTGCCAGCAGCCCGGTAGTACCGGTTTCGGCCTACGAGCAGTACTTC. Its translation is CASSPVVPVSAYEQYF.

The chain carries TRBV7-8 and TRBJ2-7; D gene unclear. The ends were cut back, 3 bases at V and 2 bases at J, with 14 bases in the middle. Germline V gene lookup returns CDR1 SGHVS and CDR2 FQNEAQ. The CDR3 length is 15 residues. The CDR3 is CASSFTQRSTYEQYF. The CDR3, as DNA: TGTGCCAGCAGCTTTACCCAAAGAAGCACCTACGAGCAGTACTTC.

Here the CDR3 reads CASSLGGQGSLAQHF. Written as DNA, the CDR3 is TGTGCCAGCAGCTTGGGAGGACAGGGCTCTCTGGCCCAGCATTTT. The chain carries TRBV5-8 and TRBJ1-5, with 8 bases fitting TRBD1. Germline V gives CDR1 SGHTS, CDR2 YDEGEE. The CDR3 runs to 15 residues. Unmatched junction bases numbered 10, after V lost 0 bases and J lost 11 bases.

J is TRBJ2-3 and V is TRBV13; TRBD2 matches 13 bases. The CDR3 has 16 residues. Unmatched junction bases numbered 4, after V lost 5 bases and J lost 2 bases. Germline V lookup: CDR1 PRHDT, CDR2 FYEKMQ (reference sequence). The CDR3 bases are TGTGCCAGCAGCCAGGGGACTAGCGGGATCACAGATACGCAGTATTTT. It codes for CASSQGTSGITDTQYF.

The chain is built from TRBV5-6 and TRBJ1-4; 9 bases fit TRBD1. This CDR3 contains 16 residues. In germline, CDR1 is SGHDT, CDR2 YYEEEE. V shed 6 bases, J shed 3 bases, and the junction held 9 bases outside the gene matches. CDR3 amino acids: CASTSGTGRANEKLFF. The CDR3 coding sequence is TGTGCCAGCACCTCCGGGACAGGGCGTGCTAATGAAAAACTGTTTTTT.

J is TRBJ2-3 and V is TRBV6-5; D not resolved. Looked up from germline, CDR1 is MNHEY and CDR2 is SVGAGI. V gave up 4 bases and J gave up 4 bases, with 9 bases separating them. The CDR3 sequence is 13 residues long. CDR3 amino acids: CASSFVEADTQYF. Here the CDR3 DNA reads TGTGCCAGCAGTTTCGTAGAGGCAGATACGCAGTATTTT.

The CDR3 coding sequence is TGTGCCAGCAGTTTGAGGGTGGGGTTGGGCTATGGCTACACCTTC. Protein: CASSLRVGLGYGYTF. The rearrangement joins TRBV27 to TRBJ1-2; the D is unclear. The germline gives CDR1 MNHEY, CDR2 SMNVEV (reference sequence). This CDR3 comprises 15 residues. V was shortened by 3 bases and J by 4 bases, with 15 bases between the two germline ends.

The chain employs TRBV19 and TRBJ1-2, with D perhaps TRBD1 (5 bases). Germline-derived CDR1 and CDR2 are LNHDA and SQIVND (reference sequence). The V end was cut by 4 bases, the J end by 8 bases, with 14 bases between. This CDR3 is 13 amino acids long. CDR3 sequence: CASSKAGSYGYTF. As DNA, the CDR3 is TGTGCCAGTAGTAAAGCAGGGTCTTACGGCTACACCTTC.

The V call is TRBV14, the J call TRBJ2-5, with D possibly being TRBD2 (5 bases). Germline assignment: CDR1 SGHDN and CDR2 FVKESK. The CDR3 spans 15 residues. Trimming cost V 1 base and J 1 base, with 10 bases left between them. Here the CDR3 DNA reads TGTGCCAGCAGCCAAGCCGGGGTCATCCAAGAGACCCAGTACTTC. The encoded protein is CASSQAGVIQETQYF. The variable domain in full, completed from reference TRBV14 and TRBJ2-5, reads EAGVTQFPSHSVIEKGQTVTLRCDPISGHDNLYWYRRVMGKEIKFLLHFVKESKQDESGMPNNRFLAERTGGTYSTLKVQPAELEDSGVYFCASSQAGVIQETQYFGPGTRLLVL.